Presented here are 11 T cell receptor beta chains from one specimen sequenced in a study of cytomegalovirus exposure and HLA in healthy donors. Researchers ran the PCR with 60 Vbeta and 13 Jbeta primers. The assay was immunoSEQ multiplex PCR, and TCRdb's table has in-frame clones only and misses some. The table lists about 140,000 clones, approximately 83% of them singletons, with 2.5% to 3.5% in the top ten. Specimen: PBMCs. The receptors stem from a man in his forties or fifties in good health and CMV-seronegative.

The rearrangement links TRBV13 to TRBJ2-7; TRBD1 aligns across 9 bases. The CDR3 is made up of 16 amino acids. CDR1 PRHDT and CDR2 FYEKMQ come from the germline V gene (reference sequence). J was trimmed by 4 bases and V by 0 bases; bases with no gene match: 7. The CDR3 DNA reads TGTGCCAGCAGCTTAGGGGGACAGGGCGCAGTGTACGAGCAGTACTTC. This gives the protein CASSLGGQGAVYEQYF.

The rearrangement joins TRBV7-2 to TRBJ2-7; TRBD2 matches at 11 bases. The ends lost 1 base at V and 5 bases at J; junction bases unmatched: 4. The CDR3 is made up of 15 amino acids. Germline CDR1 reads SGHTA; CDR2 reads FQGNSA. CDR3 protein: CASSLVAGGHHEQYF. The CDR3 DNA follows: TGTGCCAGCAGCTTAGTAGCGGGGGGGCACCACGAGCAGTACTTC. Full variable domain (rest looked up from reference TRBV7-2 and TRBJ2-7): GAGVSQSPSNKVTEKGKDVELRCDPISGHTALYWYRQSLGQGLEFLIYFQGNSAPDKSGLPSDRFSAERTGGSVSTLTIQRTQQEDSAVYLCASSLVAGGHHEQYFGPGTRLTVT.

J is TRBJ2-3 and V is TRBV30, with D uncertain. V lost 4 bases and J 0 bases, leaving 11 bases between the germline ends. Germline values: CDR1 GTSNPN, CDR2 SVGIG (reference sequence). CDR3 length: 14 amino acids. The CDR3 bases are TGTGCCTGGACCCTGATACTAAGCACAGATACGCAGTATTTT. Protein: CAWTLILSTDTQYF. Looking up the rest from reference TRBV30 and TRBJ2-3 gives the full variable domain: SQTIHQWPATLVQPVGSPLSLECTVEGTSNPNLYWYRQAAGRGLQLLFYSVGIGQISSEVPQNLSASRPQDRQFILSSKKLLLSDSGFYLCAWTLILSTDTQYFGPGTRLTVL.

This chain connects TRBV6-5 to TRBJ2-7; 12 nucleotides line up with TRBD2. Unmatched junction bases numbered 9, after V lost 4 bases and J lost 11 bases. Germline values: CDR1 MNHEY, CDR2 SVGAGI. This CDR3 comprises 14 residues. The CDR3 DNA reads TGTGCCAGCAGTTCCGACCTAGCGGGAGGGCCTGAGTACTTC. Amino acids: CASSSDLAGGPEYF.

A few counts support this clone. The gene calls are TRBV5-1 and TRBJ2-2; 8 bases line up with TRBD1. Germline lookup yields CDR1 SGHRS and CDR2 YFSETQ. After removal of 4 bases from V and 8 bases from J, the junction contained 13 bases not matched to a gene. This CDR3 contains 16 residues. The CDR3 loop reads CASSPSGTGAAGELFF. In DNA, the CDR3 is TGCGCCAGCAGCCCCTCCGGGACAGGAGCTGCGGGGGAGCTGTTTTTT.

This clone was counted only a few times. This sequence joins TRBV18 and TRBJ1-1; D might be TRBD1 (6 bases). The CDR3 loop spans 13 amino acids. Looked up from germline, CDR1 is KGHSH and CDR2 is LQKENI. Trimming left V 2 bases short and J 5 bases short, with 9 bases between. CDR3 loop: CASSPTGKTEAFF. The CDR3 DNA sequence: TGTGCCAGCTCACCAACAGGGAAGACTGAAGCTTTCTTT. Together with reference TRBV18 and TRBJ1-1, the CDR3 gives the full variable domain: NAGVMQNPRHLVRRRGQEARLRCSPMKGHSHVYWYRQLPEEGLKFMVYLQKENIIDESGMPKERFSAEFPKEGPSILRIQQVVRGDSAAYFCASSPTGKTEAFFGQGTRLTVV.

V gene TRBV19 combines with J gene TRBJ1-6, with 7 positions matching TRBD1. V shed 7 bases, J shed 11 bases, and the junction held 14 bases outside the gene matches. CDR1 is LNHDA, CDR2 SQIVND, per germline (reference sequence). The CDR3 totals 15 residues. CDR3 sequence (DNA): TGTGCCAGTACCCTCAGACAGGGCTTTATTACACCCCTCCACTTT. Its translation is CASTLRQGFITPLHF.

The gene calls are TRBV29-1 and TRBJ2-3, with 13 positions matching TRBD2. Germline trimming cut 5 bases from V and 10 bases from J; bases unmatched to any gene: 12. The length of the CDR3 is 15 residues. Germline-derived CDR1 and CDR2 are SQVTM and ANQGSEA. The CDR3 DNA reads TGCAGCGTTCGGACTAGCGGGAGTATATCGGTTCCGCAGTATTTT. This sequence encodes CSVRTSGSISVPQYF.

This chain links TRBV5-1 with TRBJ2-3, with 8 bases aligning to TRBD1. Germline V gene sequence: CDR1 SGHRS, CDR2 YFSETQ. The CDR3 loop spans 12 amino acids. After removal of 7 bases from V and 5 bases from J, the junction contained 3 bases not matched to a gene. In DNA, the CDR3 is TGCGCCAGCGCTGGACAGGGAGATACGCAGTATTTT. This sequence encodes CASAGQGDTQYF.

The chain combines TRBV9 with TRBJ2-7, with 7 bases that match TRBD2. J gave up 2 bases and V 0 bases, and 5 bases lay outside the gene matches. Germline lookup yields CDR1 SGDLS and CDR2 YYNGEE. This CDR3 has 15 residues. CDR3 in amino acids: CASSVDGRGAYEQYF. The CDR3 nucleotides read TGTGCCAGCAGCGTAGATGGTCGGGGGGCCTACGAGCAGTACTTC. The variable domain in full, completed from reference TRBV9 and TRBJ2-7, reads DSGVTQTPKHLITATGQRVTLRCSPRSGDLSVYWYQQSLDQGLQFLIQYYNGEERAKGNILERFSAQQFPDLHSELNLSSLELGDSALYFCASSVDGRGAYEQYFGPGTRLTVT.

The V call is TRBV6-6, the J call TRBJ2-2; 12 bases are a match to TRBD1. CDR1 is MNHNY, CDR2 SVGAGI, per germline (reference sequence). The CDR3 extends over 15 amino acids. The ends lost 6 bases at V and 3 bases at J; junction bases unmatched: 2. CDR3 protein: CASRGQGADTGELFF. The CDR3 nucleotides are TGTGCCAGCAGGGGACAGGGGGCGGACACCGGGGAGCTGTTTTTT.